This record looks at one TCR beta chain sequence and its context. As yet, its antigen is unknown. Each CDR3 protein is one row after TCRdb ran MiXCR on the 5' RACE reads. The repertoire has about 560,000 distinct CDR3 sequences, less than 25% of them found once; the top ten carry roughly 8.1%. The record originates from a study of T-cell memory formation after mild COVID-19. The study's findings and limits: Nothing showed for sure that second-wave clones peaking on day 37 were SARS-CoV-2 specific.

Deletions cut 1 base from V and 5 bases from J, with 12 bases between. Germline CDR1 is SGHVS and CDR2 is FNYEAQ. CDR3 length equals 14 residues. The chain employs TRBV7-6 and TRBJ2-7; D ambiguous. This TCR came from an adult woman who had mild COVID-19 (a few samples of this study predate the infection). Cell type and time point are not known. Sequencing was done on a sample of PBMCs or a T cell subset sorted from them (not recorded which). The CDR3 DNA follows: TGTGCCAGCAGCTTAGGGGGTTTGGCCGACGAGCAGTACTTC. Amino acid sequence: CASSLGGLADEQYF.